These 20 T cell receptor beta chains came from one sample sequenced in a study of shared clonotypes between healthy human individuals. Sequencing was performed with immunoSEQ multiplex PCR; in TCRdb, only in-frame clones are kept and a portion is missing. The table shows around 2.5 million clones, with more than 85% occurring only once. The sample consisted of naive CD4+ T cells from PBMCs. Subset of the sample: CD45RA+ positively selected. Receptor source: a man aged 18 to 35 in good health. Some clones in this sample may be carry-over from other donors' samples.

This chain links TRBV5-1 with TRBJ2-5; D may be TRBD1 (5 bases). This CDR3 is 17 amino acids long. Germline V CDR1 and CDR2: SGHRS, YFSETQ. V lost 0 bases and J 3 bases, leaving 18 bases between the germline ends. CDR3 sequence: CASSLGLGAGPEETQYF. The CDR3 DNA sequence: TGCGCCAGCAGCTTGGGGCTGGGCGCAGGGCCCGAAGAGACCCAGTACTTC. The full variable domain, with the rest looked up from reference TRBV5-1 and TRBJ2-5, is KAGVTQTPRYLIKTRGQQVTLSCSPISGHRSVSWYQQTPGQGLQFLFEYFSETQRNKGNFPGRFSGRQFSNSRSEMNVSTLELGDSALYLCASSLGLGAGPEETQYFGPGTRLLVL.

The V and J genes are TRBV4-1 and TRBJ1-6; D is uncertain. This CDR3 comprises 15 residues. In germline, CDR1 is MGHRA, CDR2 YSYEKL. Deletions cut 6 bases from V and 10 bases from J, with 19 bases between. CDR3 amino acids: CASSFTAPEGSPLHF. The CDR3 DNA sequence: TGCGCCAGCAGTTTCACAGCCCCCGAGGGCTCACCCCTCCACTTT.

The chain has TRBV2 and TRBJ1-1; the D gene is possibly TRBD1 (5 bases). The germline V gene encodes CDR1 SNHLY and CDR2 FYNNEI. This CDR3 is built from 13 residues. Trimming stripped 7 bases from V and 3 bases from J, with 12 bases between. CDR3 nucleotides: TGTGCCAGCATTTTTGGGGCTGACACTGAAGCTTTCTTT. This codes for CASIFGADTEAFF.

A note on this clone: The sample carries other DNA sequences with the same CDR3. The CDR3 sequence is CASSELGSSYNEQFF. The CDR3 coding sequence is TGTGCCAGCAGTGAACTAGGAAGCTCCTACAATGAGCAGTTCTTC. The rearrangement links TRBV2 to TRBJ2-1; D call uncertain. The CDR3 has 15 amino acids. V dropped 2 bases and J dropped 0 bases, with 8 bases sitting between them. CDR1 SNHLY and CDR2 FYNNEI come from the germline V gene.

This sequence joins TRBV28 and TRBJ1-3; 7 bases fit TRBD1. The germline V gene has CDR1 MDHEN and CDR2 SYDVKM. V was clipped by 6 bases and J by 2 bases; unmatched bases: 7. CDR3 length: 15 residues. The CDR3 DNA reads TGTGCCAGCAGGAACCTGGGGACAGCTGGAAACACCATATATTTT. Its translation: CASRNLGTAGNTIYF. Supplemented by reference TRBV28 and TRBJ1-3, the full variable domain reads DVKVTQSSRYLVKRTGEKVFLECVQDMDHENMFWYRQDPGLGLRLIYFSYDVKMKEKGDIPEGYSVSREKKERFSLILESASTNQTSMYLCASRNLGTAGNTIYFGEGSWLTVV.

The genes are TRBV19 and TRBJ2-3; TRBD2 matches 8 bases. The CDR3 runs 15 residues. Germline CDR1 is LNHDA and CDR2 is SQIVND (reference sequence). The J segment lost 5 bases and the V segment lost 0 bases, leaving 4 bases of the junction unmatched. DNA for the CDR3: TGTGCCAGTAGTATAGAAGGAGCGGGAGAAGATACGCAGTATTTT. It translates to CASSIEGAGEDTQYF. Full variable domain (rest looked up from reference TRBV19 and TRBJ2-3): DGGITQSPKYLFRKEGQNVTLSCEQNLNHDAMYWYRQDPGQGLRLIYYSQIVNDFQKGDIAEGYSVSREKKESFPLTVTSAQKNPTAFYLCASSIEGAGEDTQYFGPGTRLTVL.

The chain carries TRBV6-6 and TRBJ1-2; D is undetermined. CDR3 size: 15 residues. V lost 6 bases and J lost 8, with 22 bases in between. In germline, CDR1 is MNHNY, CDR2 SVGAGI (reference sequence). The CDR3 sequence is CASSPITMAGDGYTF. Written as DNA, the CDR3 is TGTGCCAGCAGCCCTATCACAATGGCTGGCGACGGCTACACCTTC.

The chain joins TRBV30 to TRBJ1-4; D may be TRBD1 (6 bases). CDR1 is GTSNPN and CDR2 is SVGIG in the germline V gene (reference sequence). V lost 1 base, J lost 4 bases, and 10 bases lay in between. The CDR3 spans 14 residues. The CDR3 sequence: CAWSGRTVNEKLFF. For the CDR3, the DNA is TGTGCCTGGAGTGGGAGGACAGTTAATGAAAAACTGTTTTTT.

DNA of the CDR3: TGTGCCAGTAGTAGCCGGGGAACTAGCGGGAGTGACATTCAGTACTTC. Translation gives CASSSRGTSGSDIQYF. V is TRBV19 and J is TRBJ2-4; TRBD2 aligns across 11 bases. Germline trimming cut 4 bases from V and 8 bases from J; bases unmatched to any gene: 10. The CDR3 consists of 16 residues. The germline CDR1 and CDR2 sequences are LNHDA and SQIVND (reference sequence).

The V gene is TRBV7-3, the J gene TRBJ1-5; TRBD1 is a possible D gene (5 bases). The CDR3 length is 13 residues. Looked up from germline, CDR1 is SGHTA and CDR2 is FQGTGA. The V end lost 2 bases, the J end lost 5 bases, and 7 bases lay between the germline ends. CDR3 coding DNA: TGTGCCAGCAGCTTAGTCAGGGATCAGCCCCAGCATTTT. It codes for CASSLVRDQPQHF.

This clone was seen once. The CDR3 spells CASSRDRETQYF. CDR3 sequence (DNA): TGCGCCAGCAGCCGGGACCGAGAGACCCAGTACTTC. V and J are TRBV5-1 and TRBJ2-5; the D gene could be TRBD1 or TRBD2 (5 bases each). Germline CDR1 SGHRS, CDR2 YFSETQ. V was cut by 4 bases and J by 4 bases, with 8 bases left in between. This CDR3 contains 12 residues.

The chain joins TRBV7-2 to TRBJ2-5; D perhaps matches TRBD1 (6 bases). The V and J ends lost 5 bases and 4 bases respectively, with 20 bases between them. Germline V gene sequence: CDR1 SGHTA, CDR2 FQGNSA. This CDR3 is built from 16 residues. CDR3 sequence: CASSGGRDGYLETQYF. In DNA form, the CDR3 reads TGTGCCAGCAGCGGGGGCAGGGATGGATATTTAGAGACCCAGTACTTC.

As concerns this clone: Other DNA sequences within the sample encode an identical CDR3. V and J are TRBV7-3 and TRBJ2-1, with D unclear. Germline CDR1 reads SGHTA; CDR2 reads FQGTGA. Trimming removed 0 bases at V and 7 bases at J, with 7 bases between. This CDR3 has 13 amino acids. The CDR3 bases are TGTGCCAGCAGCTTAACTTCTAGTAATGAGCAGTTCTTC. This gives the protein CASSLTSSNEQFF.

This clone was picked up one time. The chain is built from TRBV27 and TRBJ2-2; no clear D. The V gene's germline CDR1 is MNHEY and CDR2 SMNVEV (reference sequence). Trimming removed 6 bases from V and 0 bases from J, with 14 bases in between. This CDR3 has 16 amino acids. The CDR3 loop is CASSHNPYANTGELFF. The CDR3 DNA is TGTGCCAGCAGCCACAACCCGTACGCGAACACCGGGGAGCTGTTTTTT.

This chain joins TRBV19 and TRBJ1-3; 9 nucleotides agree with TRBD1. This CDR3 spans 16 amino acids. The ends lost 4 bases at V and 2 bases at J; junction bases unmatched: 6. In germline, CDR1 is LNHDA, CDR2 SQIVND (reference sequence). Written as DNA, the CDR3 is TGTGCCAGTAGTAGATCCGGGACAGGGCCTGGAAACACCATATATTTT. This gives the protein CASSRSGTGPGNTIYF.

J is TRBJ2-3 and V is TRBV9; the D is unclear. V was shortened by 4 bases and J by 6 bases, with 9 bases between the two germline ends. This CDR3 region has 12 residues. Germline lookup yields CDR1 SGDLS and CDR2 YYNGEE. Here the CDR3 DNA reads TGTGCCAGCAGCTCGGCCTCCGATACGCAGTATTTT. As protein: CASSSASDTQYF. The variable domain in full, with the rest retrieved from reference TRBV9 and TRBJ2-3, is DSGVTQTPKHLITATGQRVTLRCSPRSGDLSVYWYQQSLDQGLQFLIQYYNGEERAKGNILERFSAQQFPDLHSELNLSSLELGDSALYFCASSSASDTQYFGPGTRLTVL.

The gene calls are TRBV18 and TRBJ2-3, with D unresolved. The CDR3 totals 15 residues. Germline CDR1 and CDR2: KGHSH and LQKENI. Deletions cut 3 bases from V and 2 bases from J, with 12 bases between. This chain's CDR3 is CASSPVVGNTDTQYF. The CDR3 DNA is TGTGCCAGCTCACCTGTTGTTGGAAACACAGATACGCAGTATTTT.

This clone was seen once. The chain couples TRBV9 to TRBJ1-4, with D possibly TRBD1 on 5 matching bases. V gave up 4 bases and J gave up 5 bases, with 12 bases separating them. The germline CDR1 and CDR2 sequences are SGDLS and YYNGEE. CDR3 length equals 14 residues. The CDR3 DNA is TGTGCCAGCAGCCTTCAGGGATCCAATGAAAAACTGTTTTTT. Amino acids: CASSLQGSNEKLFF.

This sequence joins TRBV11-2 and TRBJ2-1; D is uncertain. This CDR3 is built from 13 residues. Trimming removed 5 bases from V and 8 bases from J, with 13 bases in between. The germline V gene has CDR1 SGHAT and CDR2 FQNNGV. DNA for the CDR3: TGTGCCAGCAGCCCCTCTATGTATGATGAGCAGTTCTTC. Protein: CASSPSMYDEQFF.

For this clone: Other DNA variants within this sample encode the same CDR3. This chain links TRBV5-1 with TRBJ1-4; D gene uncertain. CDR3 size: 14 residues. Trimming cost V 0 bases and J 5 bases, with 8 bases left between them. Germline CDR1 and CDR2: SGHRS and YFSETQ. The CDR3 sequence: CASSLGQINEKLFF. The CDR3 DNA sequence: TGCGCCAGCAGCTTGGGCCAGATAAATGAAAAACTGTTTTTT.